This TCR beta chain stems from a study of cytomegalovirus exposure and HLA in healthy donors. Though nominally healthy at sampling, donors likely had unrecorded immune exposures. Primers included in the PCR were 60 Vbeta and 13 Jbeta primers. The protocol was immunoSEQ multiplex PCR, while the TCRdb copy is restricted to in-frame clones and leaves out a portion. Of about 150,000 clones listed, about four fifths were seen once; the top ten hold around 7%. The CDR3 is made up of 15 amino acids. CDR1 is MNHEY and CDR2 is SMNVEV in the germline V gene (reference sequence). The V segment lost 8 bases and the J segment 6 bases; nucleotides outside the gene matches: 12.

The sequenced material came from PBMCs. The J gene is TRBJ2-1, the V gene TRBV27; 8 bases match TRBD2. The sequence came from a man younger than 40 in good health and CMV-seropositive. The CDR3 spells CASRPPREGRNEQFF. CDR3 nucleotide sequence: TGTGCCAGCCGACCCCCCCGGGAGGGCCGCAATGAGCAGTTCTTC.